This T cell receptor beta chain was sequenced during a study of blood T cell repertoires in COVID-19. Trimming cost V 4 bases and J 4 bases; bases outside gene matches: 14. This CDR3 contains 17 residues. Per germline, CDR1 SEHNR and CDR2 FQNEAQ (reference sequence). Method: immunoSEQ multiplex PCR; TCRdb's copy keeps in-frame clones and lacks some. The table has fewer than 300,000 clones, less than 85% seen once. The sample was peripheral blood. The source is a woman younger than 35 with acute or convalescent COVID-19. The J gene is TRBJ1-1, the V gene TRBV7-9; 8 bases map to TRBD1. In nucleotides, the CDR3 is TGTGCCAGCAGCTCGAGACAGGGGAGGGTAAGGGGCACTGAAGCTTTCTTT. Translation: CASSSRQGRVRGTEAFF.